This record concerns one T cell receptor beta chain sequence. These data originate in a study of control samples from healthy donors and cancer patients. Trimming left V 6 bases short and J 1 base short, with 12 bases between. This CDR3 has 14 residues. Germline-derived CDR1 and CDR2 are MNHEY and SVGEGT. Some clones are missing from TCRdb's copy, which holds only in-frame ones; the method was immunoSEQ multiplex PCR. Found here are some 180,000 clones; the top ten clones hold approximately 2.2%. The origin of this receptor is a woman in her 30s in good health. Source material: blood. The genes are TRBV6-2 or TRBV6-3 and TRBJ1-1, with D unresolved. The chain's CDR3 is CASRYGGSNTEAFF. DNA for the CDR3: TGTGCCAGCAGATACGGAGGATCGAACACTGAAGCTTTCTTT.